This is a list of T cell receptor beta chains from one sample in a study of blood T cell repertoires in COVID-19. Data came from immunoSEQ multiplex PCR; TCRdb stores just in-frame clones and leaves some out. Among about 370,000 clones listed, 87% were seen once. Sequenced sample: peripheral blood. The receptor set was obtained from a woman in her twenties or thirties with COVID-19, enrolled during active disease. Each CDR3 is given with its conserved first and last residue. Each record gives: V gene, D gene, J gene, CDR3 protein, CDR3 DNA. A D gene is named only where the DNA matches it firmly.

v_call: TRBV6-5
d_call: -
j_call: TRBJ2-7
cdr3_aa: CASSTRGTPYEQYF
cdr3_nt: TGTGCCAGCAGTACCCGCGGGACCCCCTACGAGCAGTACTTC

v_call: TRBV19
d_call: TRBD2
j_call: TRBJ2-5
cdr3_aa: CASSITGGILETQYF
cdr3_nt: TGTGCCAGTAGTATAACGGGAGGGATCCTTGAGACCCAGTACTTC

v_call: TRBV18
d_call: TRBD1
j_call: TRBJ2-7
cdr3_aa: CASSLQGGSYEQYF
cdr3_nt: TGTGCCAGCTCCTTACAGGGGGGCTCCTACGAGCAGTACTTC

v_call: TRBV7-9
d_call: TRBD2
j_call: TRBJ2-1
cdr3_aa: CASSLGGLAGASAYNEQFF
cdr3_nt: TGTGCCAGCAGCTTAGGGGGACTAGCGGGAGCGTCCGCCTACAATGAGCAGTTCTTC

v_call: TRBV29-1
d_call: -
j_call: TRBJ2-3
cdr3_aa: CSGYTDTQYF
cdr3_nt: TGCAGCGGTTACACAGATACGCAGTATTTT

v_call: TRBV24-1
d_call: TRBD2
j_call: TRBJ2-3
cdr3_aa: CATEGRAGGPDTQYF
cdr3_nt: TGTGCCACCGAGGGTCGAGCGGGAGGACCTGATACGCAGTATTTT

v_call: TRBV30
d_call: TRBD1
j_call: TRBJ1-6
cdr3_aa: CAWSAGTGFSPLHF
cdr3_nt: TGTGCCTGGAGTGCCGGGACAGGGTTTTCACCCCTCCACTTT

v_call: TRBV3-1/TRBV3-2
d_call: -
j_call: TRBJ1-2
cdr3_aa: CASSRGLEGYTF
cdr3_nt: TGTGCCAGCAGCAGGGGACTAGAAGGCTACACCTTC

v_call: TRBV20-1
d_call: TRBD1
j_call: TRBJ1-6
cdr3_aa: CSASWTGDNSPLHF
cdr3_nt: TGCAGTGCTAGTTGGACAGGGGATAATTCACCCCTCCACTTT

v_call: TRBV11-3
d_call: TRBD1
j_call: TRBJ2-7
cdr3_aa: CASSNRGQGSYEQYF
cdr3_nt: TGTGCCAGCAGCAACAGAGGACAGGGGTCCTACGAGCAGTACTTC

v_call: TRBV29-1
d_call: TRBD1
j_call: TRBJ2-7
cdr3_aa: CSTQTGALYEQYF
cdr3_nt: TGCAGCACCCAGACAGGGGCTCTCTACGAGCAGTACTTC

v_call: TRBV29-1
d_call: -
j_call: TRBJ2-7
cdr3_aa: CSVGHSTYEQYF
cdr3_nt: TGCAGCGTTGGACACTCGACCTACGAGCAGTACTTC

v_call: TRBV5-6
d_call: -
j_call: TRBJ2-1
cdr3_aa: CASSFYRYNEQFF
cdr3_nt: TGTGCCAGCAGCTTTTATAGATACAATGAGCAGTTCTTC

v_call: TRBV3-1/TRBV3-2
d_call: -
j_call: TRBJ2-2
cdr3_aa: CASSRRTAIGELFF
cdr3_nt: TGTGCCAGCAGCCGAAGGACAGCCATCGGGGAGCTGTTTTTT

v_call: TRBV5-1
d_call: TRBD2
j_call: TRBJ2-1
cdr3_aa: CASSLGVTSGIYNEQFF
cdr3_nt: TGCGCCAGCAGCTTGGGGGTGACTAGCGGGATCTACAATGAGCAGTTCTTC

v_call: TRBV28
d_call: TRBD1
j_call: TRBJ1-3
cdr3_aa: CASSLSGQGVGNTIYF
cdr3_nt: TGTGCCAGCAGTCTCTCGGGACAGGGGGTGGGAAACACCATATATTTT

v_call: TRBV7-3
d_call: -
j_call: TRBJ2-7
cdr3_aa: CASSSSGGMGTYEQYF
cdr3_nt: TGTGCCAGCAGCTCCTCAGGGGGGATGGGGACCTACGAGCAGTACTTC

v_call: TRBV4-3
d_call: -
j_call: TRBJ2-3
cdr3_aa: CASSQDFAATDTQYF
cdr3_nt: TGCGCCAGCAGCCAAGATTTTGCGGCTACCGATACGCAGTATTTT

v_call: TRBV29-1
d_call: TRBD1
j_call: TRBJ2-7
cdr3_aa: CSVERDREGFEQYF
cdr3_nt: TGCAGCGTTGAGAGGGACAGAGAAGGTTTCGAGCAGTACTTC

v_call: TRBV5-1
d_call: -
j_call: TRBJ2-3
cdr3_aa: CASSSGYTTDTQYF
cdr3_nt: TGCGCCAGCAGCTCAGGCTACACCACAGATACGCAGTATTTT

v_call: TRBV7-2
d_call: TRBD1
j_call: TRBJ1-1
cdr3_aa: CASSSKGAPYTEAFF
cdr3_nt: TGTGCCAGCAGTTCCAAGGGGGCGCCGTACACTGAAGCTTTCTTT

v_call: TRBV19
d_call: TRBD2
j_call: TRBJ2-7
cdr3_aa: CASSTTSSPYEQYF
cdr3_nt: TGTGCCAGTAGTACGACTAGCAGTCCCTACGAGCAGTACTTC

v_call: TRBV4-3
d_call: TRBD2
j_call: TRBJ2-1
cdr3_aa: CASSQGLAGGEQFF
cdr3_nt: TGCGCCAGCAGCCAAGGCCTAGCGGGAGGGGAGCAGTTCTTC

v_call: TRBV6-5
d_call: -
j_call: TRBJ2-5
cdr3_aa: CASSNRFTETQYF
cdr3_nt: TGTGCCAGCAGTAACAGGTTTACTGAGACCCAGTACTTC

v_call: TRBV21-1
d_call: -
j_call: TRBJ2-5
cdr3_aa: CASSKWGGGQTQYF
cdr3_nt: TGTGCCAGCAGCAAATGGGGCGGGGGCCAGACCCAGTACTTC

v_call: TRBV5-1
d_call: TRBD2
j_call: TRBJ2-1
cdr3_aa: CASSLPSSGRAWSEQFF
cdr3_nt: TGCGCCAGCAGCTTACCGAGTAGCGGGAGGGCCTGGAGTGAGCAGTTCTTC

v_call: TRBV6-1
d_call: TRBD2
j_call: TRBJ2-2
cdr3_aa: CASSDLAGSASGELFF
cdr3_nt: TGTGCCAGCAGTGACTTAGCGGGGAGTGCAAGCGGGGAGCTGTTTTTT